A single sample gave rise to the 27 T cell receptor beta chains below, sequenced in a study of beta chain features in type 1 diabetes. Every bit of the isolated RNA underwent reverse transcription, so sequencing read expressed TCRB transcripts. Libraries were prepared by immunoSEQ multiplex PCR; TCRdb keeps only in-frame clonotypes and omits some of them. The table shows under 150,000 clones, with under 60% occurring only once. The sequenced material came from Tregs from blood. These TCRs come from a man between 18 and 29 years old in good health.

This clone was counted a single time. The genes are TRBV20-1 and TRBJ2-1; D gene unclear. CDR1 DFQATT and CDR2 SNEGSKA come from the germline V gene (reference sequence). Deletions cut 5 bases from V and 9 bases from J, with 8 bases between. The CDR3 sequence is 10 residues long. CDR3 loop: CSAPLGEQFF. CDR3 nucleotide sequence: TGCAGTGCTCCACTTGGTGAGCAGTTCTTC.

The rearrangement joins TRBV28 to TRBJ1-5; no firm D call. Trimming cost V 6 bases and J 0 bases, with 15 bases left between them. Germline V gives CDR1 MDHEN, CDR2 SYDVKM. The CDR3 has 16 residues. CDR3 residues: CASRDSRDFSNQPQHF. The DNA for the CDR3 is TGTGCCAGCAGGGATTCACGGGATTTTAGCAATCAGCCCCAGCATTTT.

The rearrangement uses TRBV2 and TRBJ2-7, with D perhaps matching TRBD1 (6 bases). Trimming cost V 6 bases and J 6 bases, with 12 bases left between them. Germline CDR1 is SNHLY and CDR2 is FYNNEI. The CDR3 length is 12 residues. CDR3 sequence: CASRQQGGEQYF. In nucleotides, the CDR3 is TGTGCCAGCAGGCAACAGGGTGGCGAGCAGTACTTC.

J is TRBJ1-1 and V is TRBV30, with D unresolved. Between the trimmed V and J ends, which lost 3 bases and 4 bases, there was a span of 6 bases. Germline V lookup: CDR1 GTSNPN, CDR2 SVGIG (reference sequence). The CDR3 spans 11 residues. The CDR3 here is CAWSKSTEAFF. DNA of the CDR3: TGTGCCTGGAGCAAGAGCACTGAAGCTTTCTTT. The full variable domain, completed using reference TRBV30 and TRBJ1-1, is SQTIHQWPATLVQPVGSPLSLECTVEGTSNPNLYWYRQAAGRGLQLLFYSVGIGQISSEVPQNLSASRPQDRQFILSSKKLLLSDSGFYLCAWSKSTEAFFGQGTRLTVV.

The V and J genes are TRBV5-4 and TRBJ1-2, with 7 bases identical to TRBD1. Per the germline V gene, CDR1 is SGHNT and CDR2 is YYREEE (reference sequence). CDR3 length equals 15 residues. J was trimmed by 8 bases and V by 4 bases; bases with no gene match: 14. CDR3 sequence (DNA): TGTGCCAGCAGCGCTTTCCGGGACAGCTCCCTAGGCTACACCTTC. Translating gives CASSAFRDSSLGYTF.

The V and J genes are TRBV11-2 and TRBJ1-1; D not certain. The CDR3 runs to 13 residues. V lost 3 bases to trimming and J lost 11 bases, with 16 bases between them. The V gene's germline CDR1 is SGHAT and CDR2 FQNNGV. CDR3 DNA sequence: TGTGCCAGCAGCTTTGTCGGCGGGAGGGAGGCTTTCTTT. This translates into CASSFVGGREAFF.

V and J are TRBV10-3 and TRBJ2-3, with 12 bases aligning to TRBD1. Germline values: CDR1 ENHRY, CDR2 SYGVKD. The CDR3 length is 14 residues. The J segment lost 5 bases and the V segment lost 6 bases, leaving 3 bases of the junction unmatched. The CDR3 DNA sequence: TGTGCCATCAGCGGGACAGGGGGCGAAGATACGCAGTATTTT. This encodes CAISGTGGEDTQYF.

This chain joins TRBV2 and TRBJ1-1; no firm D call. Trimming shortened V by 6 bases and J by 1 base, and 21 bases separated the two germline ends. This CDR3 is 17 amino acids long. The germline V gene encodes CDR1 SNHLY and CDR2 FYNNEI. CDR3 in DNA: TGTGCCAGCAGGAAGGTTTGGGAGGTGTGGCAGAACACTGAAGCTTTCTTT. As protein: CASRKVWEVWQNTEAFF.

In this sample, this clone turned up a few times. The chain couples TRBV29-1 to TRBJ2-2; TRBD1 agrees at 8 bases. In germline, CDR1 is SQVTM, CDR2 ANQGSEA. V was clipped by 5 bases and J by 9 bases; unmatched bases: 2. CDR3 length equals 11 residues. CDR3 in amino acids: CSVRQGRELFF. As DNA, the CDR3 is TGCAGCGTTAGACAGGGGAGGGAGCTGTTTTTT.

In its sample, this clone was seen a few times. The CDR3 nucleotides read TGCAGCGTTACCCGGGGAGGGTGGAATGAGCAGTTCTTC. Its translation is CSVTRGGWNEQFF. V usage is TRBV29-1 and J usage is TRBJ2-1; 7 bases are a match to TRBD2. CDR3 length: 13 amino acids. With V trimmed by 5 bases and J by 7 bases, 8 bases remained unmatched. Germline V gene data show CDR1 as SQVTM and CDR2 as ANQGSEA.

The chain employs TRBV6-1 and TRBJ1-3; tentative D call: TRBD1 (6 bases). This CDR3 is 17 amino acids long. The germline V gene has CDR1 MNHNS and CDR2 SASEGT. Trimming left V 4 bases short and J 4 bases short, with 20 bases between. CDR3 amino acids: CASSVLGQALRGNTIYF. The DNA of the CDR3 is TGTGCCAGCAGTGTCTTGGGACAAGCATTAAGGGGAAACACCATATATTTT.

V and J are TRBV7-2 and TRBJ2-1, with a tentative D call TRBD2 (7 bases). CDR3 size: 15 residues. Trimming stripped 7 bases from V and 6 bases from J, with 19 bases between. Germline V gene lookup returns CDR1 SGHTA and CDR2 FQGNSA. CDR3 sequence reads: CASTRTGRARNEQFF. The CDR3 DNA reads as TGTGCCAGCACCCGAACAGGGAGGGCCCGCAATGAGCAGTTCTTC.

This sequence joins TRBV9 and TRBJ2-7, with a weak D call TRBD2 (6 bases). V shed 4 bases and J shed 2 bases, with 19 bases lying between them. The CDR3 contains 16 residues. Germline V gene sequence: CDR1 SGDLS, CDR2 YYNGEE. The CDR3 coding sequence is TGTGCCAGCAGCTCCCGGGGGATCGGGCAAACCTACGAGCAGTACTTC. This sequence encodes CASSSRGIGQTYEQYF. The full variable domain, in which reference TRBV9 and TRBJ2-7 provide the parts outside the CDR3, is DSGVTQTPKHLITATGQRVTLRCSPRSGDLSVYWYQQSLDQGLQFLIQYYNGEERAKGNILERFSAQQFPDLHSELNLSSLELGDSALYFCASSSRGIGQTYEQYFGPGTRLTVT.

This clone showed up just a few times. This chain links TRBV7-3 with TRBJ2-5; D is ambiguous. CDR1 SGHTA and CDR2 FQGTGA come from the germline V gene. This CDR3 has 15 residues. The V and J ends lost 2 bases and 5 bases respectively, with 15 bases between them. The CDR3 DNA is TGTGCCAGCAGCTTATCAACTGGCCCCGGGGAGACCCAGTACTTC. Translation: CASSLSTGPGETQYF.

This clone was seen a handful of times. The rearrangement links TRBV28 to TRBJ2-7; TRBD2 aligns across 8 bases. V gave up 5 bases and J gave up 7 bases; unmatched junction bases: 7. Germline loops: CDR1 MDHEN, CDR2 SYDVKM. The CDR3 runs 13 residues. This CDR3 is CASSIGRVREQYF. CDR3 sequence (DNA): TGTGCCAGCAGTATCGGGAGGGTGAGGGAGCAGTACTTC.

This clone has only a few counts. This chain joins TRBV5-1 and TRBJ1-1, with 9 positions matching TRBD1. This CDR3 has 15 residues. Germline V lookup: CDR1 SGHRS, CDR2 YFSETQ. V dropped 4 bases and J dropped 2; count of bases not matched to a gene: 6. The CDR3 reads CASSREGQGNTEAFF. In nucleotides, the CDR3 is TGCGCCAGCAGCCGGGAGGGACAGGGTAACACTGAAGCTTTCTTT.

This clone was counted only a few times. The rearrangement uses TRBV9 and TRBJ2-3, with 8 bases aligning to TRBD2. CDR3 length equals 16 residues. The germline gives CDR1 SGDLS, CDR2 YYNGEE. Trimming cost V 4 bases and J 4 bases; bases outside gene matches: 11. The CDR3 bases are TGTGCCAGCAGCCCAAAAGCGGGGGTCCCTGCAGATACGCAGTATTTT. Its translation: CASSPKAGVPADTQYF. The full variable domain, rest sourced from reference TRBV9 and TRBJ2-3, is DSGVTQTPKHLITATGQRVTLRCSPRSGDLSVYWYQQSLDQGLQFLIQYYNGEERAKGNILERFSAQQFPDLHSELNLSSLELGDSALYFCASSPKAGVPADTQYFGPGTRLTVL.

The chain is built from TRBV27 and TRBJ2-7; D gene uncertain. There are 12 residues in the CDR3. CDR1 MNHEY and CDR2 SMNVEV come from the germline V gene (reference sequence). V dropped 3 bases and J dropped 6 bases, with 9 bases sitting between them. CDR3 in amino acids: CASSFHAREQYF. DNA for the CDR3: TGTGCCAGCAGTTTTCACGCGCGCGAGCAGTACTTC.

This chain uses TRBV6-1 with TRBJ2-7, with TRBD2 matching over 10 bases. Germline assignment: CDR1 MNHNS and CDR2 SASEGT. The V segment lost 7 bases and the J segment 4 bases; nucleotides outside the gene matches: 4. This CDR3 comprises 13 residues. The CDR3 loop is CASTSGSFYEQYF. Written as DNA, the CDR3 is TGTGCCAGCACTAGCGGGAGTTTTTACGAGCAGTACTTC.

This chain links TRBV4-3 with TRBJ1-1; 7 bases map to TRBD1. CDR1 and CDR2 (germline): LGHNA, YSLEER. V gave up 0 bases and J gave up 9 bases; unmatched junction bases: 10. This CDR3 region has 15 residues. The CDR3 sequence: CASSQERGPGTQAFF. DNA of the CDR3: TGCGCCAGCAGCCAAGAAAGGGGGCCCGGGACCCAAGCTTTCTTT.

The CDR3 protein is CASSGGTAYGYTF. In DNA form, the CDR3 reads TGTGCCAGCAGTGGCGGGACAGCCTATGGCTACACCTTC. V is TRBV6-5 and J is TRBJ1-2, with TRBD1 matching 7 bases. The germline V gene has CDR1 MNHEY and CDR2 SVGAGI. The CDR3 is 13 amino acids. V lost 5 bases to trimming and J lost 4 bases; unmatched junction nucleotides: 4.

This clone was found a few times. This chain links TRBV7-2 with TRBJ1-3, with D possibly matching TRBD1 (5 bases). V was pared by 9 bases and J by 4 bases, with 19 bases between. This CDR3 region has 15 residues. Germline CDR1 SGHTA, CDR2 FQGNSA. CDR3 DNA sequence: TGTGCCAGTCAGGCAGGGAGGTCGGGCGGAAACACCATATATTTT. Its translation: CASQAGRSGGNTIYF. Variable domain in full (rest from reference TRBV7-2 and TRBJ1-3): GAGVSQSPSNKVTEKGKDVELRCDPISGHTALYWYRQSLGQGLEFLIYFQGNSAPDKSGLPSDRFSAERTGGSVSTLTIQRTQQEDSAVYLCASQAGRSGGNTIYFGEGSWLTVV.

The CDR3 is CASSFWRLAGSEQFF. Here the CDR3 DNA reads TGTGCCAGTAGTTTTTGGAGACTAGCGGGAAGTGAGCAGTTCTTC. V gene TRBV19 combines with J gene TRBJ2-1; 11 nucleotides line up with TRBD2. Germline-derived CDR1 and CDR2 are LNHDA and SQIVND (reference sequence). CDR3 length: 15 amino acids. The trim removed 5 bases at V and 9 bases at J, leaving 9 bases unmatched. Together with reference TRBV19 and TRBJ2-1, the CDR3 gives the full variable domain: DGGITQSPKYLFRKEGQNVTLSCEQNLNHDAMYWYRQDPGQGLRLIYYSQIVNDFQKGDIAEGYSVSREKKESFPLTVTSAQKNPTAFYLCASSFWRLAGSEQFFGPGTRLTVL.

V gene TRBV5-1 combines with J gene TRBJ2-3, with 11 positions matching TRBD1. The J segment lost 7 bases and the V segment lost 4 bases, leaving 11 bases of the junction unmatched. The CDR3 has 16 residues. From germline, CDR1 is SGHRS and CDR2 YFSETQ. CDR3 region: CASSLPMGQGGYTQYF. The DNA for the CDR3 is TGCGCCAGCAGCCTGCCTATGGGACAGGGGGGATATACGCAGTATTTT.

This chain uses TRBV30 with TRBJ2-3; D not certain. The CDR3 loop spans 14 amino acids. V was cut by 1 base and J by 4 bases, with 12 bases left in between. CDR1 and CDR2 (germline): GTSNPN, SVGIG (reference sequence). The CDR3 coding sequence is TGTGCCTGGAGTGCGCGCGCGTTGGCAGATACGCAGTATTTT. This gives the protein CAWSARALADTQYF.

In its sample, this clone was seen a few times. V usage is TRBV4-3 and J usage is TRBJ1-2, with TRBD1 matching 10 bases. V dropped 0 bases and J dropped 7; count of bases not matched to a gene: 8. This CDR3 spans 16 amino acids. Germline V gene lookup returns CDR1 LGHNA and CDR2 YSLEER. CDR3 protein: CASSQDYRGTGVGYTF. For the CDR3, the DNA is TGCGCCAGCAGCCAAGATTATAGGGGGACAGGGGTTGGCTACACCTTC.

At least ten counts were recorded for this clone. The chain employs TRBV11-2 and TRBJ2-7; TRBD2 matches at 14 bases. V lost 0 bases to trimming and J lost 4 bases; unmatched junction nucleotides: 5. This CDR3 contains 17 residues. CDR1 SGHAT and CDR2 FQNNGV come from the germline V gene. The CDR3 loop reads CASSLDLGTSGGYEQYF. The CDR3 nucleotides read TGTGCCAGCAGCTTAGATCTCGGGACTAGCGGGGGTTACGAGCAGTACTTC.